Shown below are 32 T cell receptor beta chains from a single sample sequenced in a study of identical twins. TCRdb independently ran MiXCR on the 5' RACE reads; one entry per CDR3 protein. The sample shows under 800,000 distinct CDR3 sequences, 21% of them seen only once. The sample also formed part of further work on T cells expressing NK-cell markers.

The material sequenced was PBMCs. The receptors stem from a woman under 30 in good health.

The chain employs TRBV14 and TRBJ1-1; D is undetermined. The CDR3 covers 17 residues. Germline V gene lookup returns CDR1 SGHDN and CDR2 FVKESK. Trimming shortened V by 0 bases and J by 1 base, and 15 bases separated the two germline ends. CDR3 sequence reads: CASSQDYTPRGNTEAFF. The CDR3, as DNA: TGTGCCAGCAGCCAAGATTACACCCCCCGGGGGAACACTGAAGCTTTCTTT.

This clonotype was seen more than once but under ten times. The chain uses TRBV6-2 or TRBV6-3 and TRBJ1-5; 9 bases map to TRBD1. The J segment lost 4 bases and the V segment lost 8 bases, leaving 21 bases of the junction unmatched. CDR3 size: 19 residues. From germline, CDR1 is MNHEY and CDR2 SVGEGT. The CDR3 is CASAPPRSWAGTGNQPQHF. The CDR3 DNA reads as TGTGCCAGCGCTCCTCCTCGGTCTTGGGCCGGGACAGGGAATCAGCCCCAGCATTTT.

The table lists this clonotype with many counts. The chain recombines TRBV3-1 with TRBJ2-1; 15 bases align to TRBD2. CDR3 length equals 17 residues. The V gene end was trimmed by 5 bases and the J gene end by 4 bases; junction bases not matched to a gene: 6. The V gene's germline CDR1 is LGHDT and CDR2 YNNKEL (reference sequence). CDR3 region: CASSSRTSGGEYNEQFF. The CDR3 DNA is TGTGCCAGCAGCTCGCGGACTAGCGGGGGGGAGTACAATGAGCAGTTCTTC.

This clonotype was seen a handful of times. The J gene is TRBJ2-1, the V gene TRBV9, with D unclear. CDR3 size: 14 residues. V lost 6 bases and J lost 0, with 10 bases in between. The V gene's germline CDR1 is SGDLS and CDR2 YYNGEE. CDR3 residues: CASTTGVSYNEQFF. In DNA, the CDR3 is TGTGCCAGCACCACGGGTGTCTCCTACAATGAGCAGTTCTTC.

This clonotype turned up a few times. The DNA of the CDR3 is TGTGCCAGCAGCGTCGGGGGGCAATACAATGAGCAGTTCTTC. This sequence encodes CASSVGGQYNEQFF. This rearrangement joins TRBV12-3 or TRBV12-4 to TRBJ2-1; weak D call: TRBD2 (7 bases). The germline V and J ends were trimmed by 6 bases and 4 bases, with 13 bases remaining between them. The CDR3 length is 14 residues.

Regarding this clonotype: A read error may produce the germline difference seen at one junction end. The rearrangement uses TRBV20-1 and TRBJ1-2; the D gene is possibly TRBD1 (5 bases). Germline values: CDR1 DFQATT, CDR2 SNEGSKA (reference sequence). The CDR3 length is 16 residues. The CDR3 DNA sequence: TGCTGTGCTAGTAGTGGGCAGGGCCCGGGTACTAGCGGCTACACCTTC. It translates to CCASSGQGPGTSGYTF.

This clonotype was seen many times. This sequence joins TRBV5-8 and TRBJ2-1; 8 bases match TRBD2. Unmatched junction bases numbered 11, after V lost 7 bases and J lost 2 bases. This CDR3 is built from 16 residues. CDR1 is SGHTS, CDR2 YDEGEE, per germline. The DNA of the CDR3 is TGTGCCAGCGGGTGGGCGGGAGGAGTCACCTACAATGAGCAGTTCTTC. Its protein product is CASGWAGGVTYNEQFF.

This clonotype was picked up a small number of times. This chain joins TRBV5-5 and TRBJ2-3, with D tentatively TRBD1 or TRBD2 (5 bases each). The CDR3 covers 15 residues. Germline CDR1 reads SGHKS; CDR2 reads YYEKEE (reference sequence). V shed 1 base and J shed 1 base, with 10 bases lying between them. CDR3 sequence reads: CASSLRRGRTDTQYF. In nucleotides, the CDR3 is TGTGCCAGCAGCTTGCGACGGGGACGCACAGATACGCAGTATTTT. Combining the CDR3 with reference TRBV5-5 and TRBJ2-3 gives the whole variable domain DAGVTQSPTHLIKTRGQQVTLRCSPISGHKSVSWYQQVLGQGPQFIFQYYEKEERGRGNFPDRFSARQFPNYSSELNVNALLLGDSALYLCASSLRRGRTDTQYFGPGTRLTVL.

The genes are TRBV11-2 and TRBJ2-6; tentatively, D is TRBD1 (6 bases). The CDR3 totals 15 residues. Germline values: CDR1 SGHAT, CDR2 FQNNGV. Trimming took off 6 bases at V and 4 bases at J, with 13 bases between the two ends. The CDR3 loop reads CASRHRASGANVLTF. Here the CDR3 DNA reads TGTGCCAGCAGACACAGGGCTTCGGGGGCCAACGTCCTGACTTTC.

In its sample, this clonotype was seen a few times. CDR3 sequence: CASSPSVPAYNEQFF. The CDR3 region has the DNA TGTGCCAGCAGCCCCTCGGTGCCCGCCTACAATGAGCAGTTCTTC. The genes are TRBV6-1 and TRBJ2-1; D unclear. The CDR3 contains 15 residues. The V and J ends lost 6 bases and 2 bases respectively, with 14 bases between them. The V gene's germline CDR1 is MNHNS and CDR2 SASEGT.

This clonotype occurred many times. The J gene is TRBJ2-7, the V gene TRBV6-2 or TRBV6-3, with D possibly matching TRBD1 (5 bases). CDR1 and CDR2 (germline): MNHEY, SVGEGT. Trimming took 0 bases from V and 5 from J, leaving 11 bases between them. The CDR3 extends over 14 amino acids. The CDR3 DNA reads TGTGCCAGCAGTTACTCAGGGGCCATAGACGAGCAGTACTTC. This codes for CASSYSGAIDEQYF.

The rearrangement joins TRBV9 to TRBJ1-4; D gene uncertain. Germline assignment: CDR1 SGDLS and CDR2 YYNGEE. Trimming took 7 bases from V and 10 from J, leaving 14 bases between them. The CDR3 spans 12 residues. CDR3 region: CASGQPEGKLFF. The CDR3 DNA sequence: TGTGCCAGCGGCCAGCCTGAAGGAAAACTGTTTTTT.

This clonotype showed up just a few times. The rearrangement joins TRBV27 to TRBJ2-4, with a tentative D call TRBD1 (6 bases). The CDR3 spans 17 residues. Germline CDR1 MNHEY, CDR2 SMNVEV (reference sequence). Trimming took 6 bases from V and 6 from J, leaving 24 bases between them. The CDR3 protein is CASRRMGAAYKGNIQYF. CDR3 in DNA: TGTGCCAGCAGAAGGATGGGGGCTGCGTATAAGGGAAACATTCAGTACTTC.

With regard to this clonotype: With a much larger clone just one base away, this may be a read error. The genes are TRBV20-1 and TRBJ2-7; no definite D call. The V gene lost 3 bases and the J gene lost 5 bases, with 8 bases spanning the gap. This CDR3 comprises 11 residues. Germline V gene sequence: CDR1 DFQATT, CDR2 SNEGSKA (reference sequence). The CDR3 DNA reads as TGCAGTGCTAGTGCCGTTAACGAGCAGTACTTC. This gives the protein CSASAVNEQYF.

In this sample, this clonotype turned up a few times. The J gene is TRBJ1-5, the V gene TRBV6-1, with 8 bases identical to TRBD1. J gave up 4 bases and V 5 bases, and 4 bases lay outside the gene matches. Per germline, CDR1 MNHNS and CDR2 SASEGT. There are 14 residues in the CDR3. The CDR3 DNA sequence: TGTGCCAGCAGTCGACAGGGGATGAATCAGCCCCAGCATTTT. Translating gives CASSRQGMNQPQHF.

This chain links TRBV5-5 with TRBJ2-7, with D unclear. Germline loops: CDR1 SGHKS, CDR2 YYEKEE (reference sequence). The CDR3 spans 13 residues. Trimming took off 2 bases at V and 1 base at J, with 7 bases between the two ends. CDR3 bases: TGTGCCAGCAGCTTCACGTGGTCCTACGAGCAGTACTTC. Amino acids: CASSFTWSYEQYF.

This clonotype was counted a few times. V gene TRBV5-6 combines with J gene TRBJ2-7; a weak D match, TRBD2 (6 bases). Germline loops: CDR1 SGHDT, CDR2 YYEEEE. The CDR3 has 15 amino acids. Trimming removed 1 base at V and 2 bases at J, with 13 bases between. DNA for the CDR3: TGTGCCAGCAGCTTGTCCGTACGGGAGCCCTACGAGCAGTACTTC. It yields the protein CASSLSVREPYEQYF.

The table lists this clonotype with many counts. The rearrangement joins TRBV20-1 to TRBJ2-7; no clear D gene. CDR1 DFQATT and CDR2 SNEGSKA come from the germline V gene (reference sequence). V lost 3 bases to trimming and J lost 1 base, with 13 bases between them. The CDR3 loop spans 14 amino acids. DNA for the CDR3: TGCAGTGCTAGCACCACGGACCGATCCTACGAGCAGTACTTC. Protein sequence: CSASTTDRSYEQYF.

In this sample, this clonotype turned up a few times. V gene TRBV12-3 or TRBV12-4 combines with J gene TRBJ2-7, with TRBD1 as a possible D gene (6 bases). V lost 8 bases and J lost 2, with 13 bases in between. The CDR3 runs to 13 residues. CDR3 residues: CASAPGQTYEQYF. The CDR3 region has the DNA TGTGCCAGCGCGCCGGGACAAACCTACGAGCAGTACTTC.

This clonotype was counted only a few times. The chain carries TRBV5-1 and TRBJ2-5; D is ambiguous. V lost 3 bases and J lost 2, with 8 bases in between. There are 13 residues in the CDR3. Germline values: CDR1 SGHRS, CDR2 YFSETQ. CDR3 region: CASSSDAQETQYF. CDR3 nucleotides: TGCGCCAGCAGCTCGGATGCGCAAGAGACCCAGTACTTC.

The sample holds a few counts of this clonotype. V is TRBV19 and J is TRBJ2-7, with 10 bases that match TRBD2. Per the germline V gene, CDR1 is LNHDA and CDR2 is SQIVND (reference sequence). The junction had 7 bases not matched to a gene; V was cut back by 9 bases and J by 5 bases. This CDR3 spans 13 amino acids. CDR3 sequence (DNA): TGTGCCAGCCTAACTAGCGGGAAGGACGAGCAGTACTTC. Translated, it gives CASLTSGKDEQYF.

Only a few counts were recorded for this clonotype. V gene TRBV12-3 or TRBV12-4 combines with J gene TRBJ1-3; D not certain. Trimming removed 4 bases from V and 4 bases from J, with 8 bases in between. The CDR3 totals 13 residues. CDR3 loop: CASSYIDGNTIYF. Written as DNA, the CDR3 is TGTGCCAGCAGTTACATCGACGGAAACACCATATATTTT.

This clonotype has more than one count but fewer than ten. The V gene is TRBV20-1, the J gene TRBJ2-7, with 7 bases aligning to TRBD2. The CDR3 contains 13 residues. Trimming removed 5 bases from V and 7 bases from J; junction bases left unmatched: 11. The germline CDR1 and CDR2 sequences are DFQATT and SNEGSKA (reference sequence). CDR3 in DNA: TGCAGTGCTCAATGGGGGGGATTTCGGGAGCAGTACTTC. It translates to CSAQWGGFREQYF.

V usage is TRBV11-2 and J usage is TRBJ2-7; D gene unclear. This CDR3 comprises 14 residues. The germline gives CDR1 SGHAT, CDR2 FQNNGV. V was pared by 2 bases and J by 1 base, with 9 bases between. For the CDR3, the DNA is TGTGCCAGCAGCTTACTTCCAGGATCCTACGAGCAGTACTTC. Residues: CASSLLPGSYEQYF.

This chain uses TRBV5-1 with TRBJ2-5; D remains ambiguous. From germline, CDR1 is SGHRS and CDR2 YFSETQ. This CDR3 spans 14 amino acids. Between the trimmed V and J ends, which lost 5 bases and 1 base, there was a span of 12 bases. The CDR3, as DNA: TGCGCCAGCAGAGATGGCGGTAGCCAAGAGACCCAGTACTTC. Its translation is CASRDGGSQETQYF.

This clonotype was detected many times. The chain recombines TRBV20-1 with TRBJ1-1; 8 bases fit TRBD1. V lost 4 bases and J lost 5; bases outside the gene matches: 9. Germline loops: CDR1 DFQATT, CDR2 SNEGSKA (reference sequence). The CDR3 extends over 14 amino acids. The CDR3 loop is CSAMHGQGGTEAFF. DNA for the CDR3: TGCAGTGCTATGCATGGACAGGGAGGGACTGAAGCTTTCTTT.

The CDR3 nucleotides read TGCAGTGGTCGGGGGAGCTCCTACAATGAGCAGTTCTTC. This encodes CSGRGSSYNEQFF. This sequence joins TRBV20-1 and TRBJ2-1; perhaps TRBD2 as D (6 bases). Germline V gives CDR1 DFQATT, CDR2 SNEGSKA (reference sequence). The CDR3 runs to 13 residues. Trimming took off 7 bases at V and 0 bases at J, with 10 bases between the two ends.

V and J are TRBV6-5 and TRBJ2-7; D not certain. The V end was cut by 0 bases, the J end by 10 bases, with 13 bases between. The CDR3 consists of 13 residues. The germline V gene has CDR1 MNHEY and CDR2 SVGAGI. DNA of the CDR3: TGTGCCAGCAGTTACTCGGTTGCCTCGGACCAGTACTTC. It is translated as CASSYSVASDQYF.

The CDR3 DNA follows: TGCGCCAGCAGCCAAGATTCTTGGGGAACTGAAGCTTTCTTT. It is translated as CASSQDSWGTEAFF. The genes are TRBV4-3 and TRBJ1-1, with D uncertain. Germline CDR1 is LGHNA and CDR2 is YSLEER. The CDR3 is 14 amino acids. The germline V and J ends were trimmed by 0 bases and 5 bases, with 10 bases remaining between them.

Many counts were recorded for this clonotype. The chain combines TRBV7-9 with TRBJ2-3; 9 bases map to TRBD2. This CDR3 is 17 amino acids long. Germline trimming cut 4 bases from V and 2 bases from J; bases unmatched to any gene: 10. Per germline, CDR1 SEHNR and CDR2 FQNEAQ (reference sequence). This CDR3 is CASSSSSGADITDTQYF. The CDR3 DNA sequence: TGTGCCAGCAGCTCCTCTAGCGGGGCCGATATCACAGATACGCAGTATTTT.

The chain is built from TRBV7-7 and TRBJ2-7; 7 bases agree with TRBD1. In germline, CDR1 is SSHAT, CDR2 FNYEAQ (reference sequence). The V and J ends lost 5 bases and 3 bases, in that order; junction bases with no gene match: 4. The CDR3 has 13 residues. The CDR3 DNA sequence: TGTGCCAGCAGCCCGACAGGGCTCTACGAGCAGTACTTC. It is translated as CASSPTGLYEQYF.

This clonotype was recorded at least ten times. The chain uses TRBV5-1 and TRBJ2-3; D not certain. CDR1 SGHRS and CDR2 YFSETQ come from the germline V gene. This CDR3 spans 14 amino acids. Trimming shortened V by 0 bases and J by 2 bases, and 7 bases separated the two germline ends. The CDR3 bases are TGCGCCAGCAGCTTGGAAACCCCCACAGATACGCAGTATTTT. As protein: CASSLETPTDTQYF. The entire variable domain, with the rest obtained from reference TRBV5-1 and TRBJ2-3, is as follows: KAGVTQTPRYLIKTRGQQVTLSCSPISGHRSVSWYQQTPGQGLQFLFEYFSETQRNKGNFPGRFSGRQFSNSRSEMNVSTLELGDSALYLCASSLETPTDTQYFGPGTRLTVL.